This TCR beta chain was observed in a study of cytomegalovirus exposure and HLA in healthy donors. Study background: Among the approximately 400 genotyped donors, 70% to 90% were placed in the Caucasian-associated ancestry cluster.

The study ran its PCR with 60 Vbeta and 13 Jbeta primers. Using immunoSEQ multiplex PCR, the repertoire was profiled, and TCRdb retains in-frame clones only, with some absent. The data hold a few hundred thousand clones, with roughly 80% observed a single time. Findings and caveats of the study: A few V segments could not be told apart, such as TRBV6-2 and TRBV6-3, and were left out.

A remark on this clone: Its antigen is not identified.

V dropped 4 bases and J dropped 5 bases, with 5 bases sitting between them. CDR3 length equals 12 residues. Germline CDR1 MNHEY, CDR2 SMNVEV (reference sequence). The J gene is TRBJ2-2, the V gene TRBV27; no reliable D call. Material for sequencing was PBMCs. The source is a man in his thirties or forties in good health and CMV-seronegative. CDR3 region: CASSSVTGELFF. The DNA for the CDR3 is TGTGCCAGCAGTTCCGTTACCGGGGAGCTGTTTTTT.